This T cell receptor beta chain was identified in a study of T cell clonality in common variable immunodeficiency. Findings and limits, study-wide: In common variable immunodeficiency, TCR beta chains reportedly carried fewer deletions and N-nucleotide insertions.

This CDR3 contains 14 residues. Germline V CDR1 and CDR2: SGHDT, YYEEEE. V was shortened by 2 bases and J by 0 bases, with 8 bases between the two germline ends. The protocol was immunoSEQ multiplex PCR, while the TCRdb copy is restricted to in-frame clones and leaves out a portion. This sample shows 15,000 to 25,000 clones and no singletons; around 23% rests with the ten largest. This clone was seen many times. Its antigen is not identified. The sequenced fragment ends 3 residues before the CDR3 boundary, so the rest is inferred from the germline J gene. Sequenced material: peripheral blood mononuclear cells. The chain recombines TRBV5-6 with TRBJ1-1; the D is unclear. This TCR came from a human donor with common variable immunodeficiency. CDR3 region: CASSFAGLNTEAFF. Partial CDR3 DNA: TGTGCCAGCAGCTTTGCGGGATTGAACACTGAA.